These T cell receptor beta chains were read from a single sample in a study of T-cell memory formation after mild COVID-19. In TCRdb, the 5' RACE reads were re-called with MiXCR into one record per CDR3 protein. The data show about 350,000 distinct CDR3 sequences, over 13% seen once. Sequenced material: PBMCs or a T cell subset sorted from them (not recorded which). The receptors come from a man between 18 and 29 years old who had mild COVID-19 (a few samples of this study predate the infection). Cell type and time point are not known. Both conserved end residues are part of each CDR3.

V: TRBV15
J: TRBJ2-1
CDR3: CATSRRSSGDTEQFF

V: TRBV7-2
J: TRBJ2-1
CDR3: CASSSKTSGDYNEQFF

V: TRBV7-2
J: TRBJ2-7
CDR3: CASSLVAGEVYEQYF

V: TRBV9
J: TRBJ1-2
CDR3: CASSVTRVSGYTF

V: TRBV4-2
J: TRBJ2-5
CDR3: CASSQEEGVETQYF

V: TRBV6-5
J: TRBJ1-4
CDR3: CASSSGGVNEKLFF

V: TRBV20-1
J: TRBJ2-3
CDR3: CSALRDGGGTDTQYF

V: TRBV7-8
J: TRBJ2-1
CDR3: CASSASGGTSHRQFF

V: TRBV5-5
J: TRBJ1-5
CDR3: CASSLGGGMWNQPQHF

V: TRBV20-1
J: TRBJ1-4
CDR3: CSAPGTGGEKLFF

V: TRBV12-3/TRBV12-4
J: TRBJ1-5
CDR3: CASSFEGVDQPQHF

V: TRBV6-5
J: TRBJ2-2
CDR3: CASSLGTSLGTGELFF

V: TRBV5-1
J: TRBJ1-1
CDR3: CASRWTGDLNTEAFF

V: TRBV5-1
J: TRBJ1-2
CDR3: CASSIGTANGYTF

V: TRBV5-1
J: TRBJ1-6
CDR3: CASSLGQGHNSPLHF

V: TRBV5-4
J: TRBJ1-2
CDR3: CASSGEGDNGYTF

V: TRBV11-2
J: TRBJ1-1
CDR3: CASSFFWQGNTEAFF

V: TRBV20-1
J: TRBJ2-4
CDR3: CSATTSGGANIQYF

V: TRBV5-6
J: TRBJ1-3
CDR3: CASSLTSGSGNTIYF

V: TRBV14
J: TRBJ1-1
CDR3: CASSQGIDTEAFF

V: TRBV11-2
J: TRBJ2-5
CDR3: CASSLWGQETQYF

V: TRBV11-3
J: TRBJ2-3
CDR3: CASSSAGGGDTQYF

V: TRBV20-1
J: TRBJ1-5
CDR3: CSARATESNQPQHF

V: TRBV7-3
J: TRBJ1-6
CDR3: CASSSGQGQSPLHF

V: TRBV29-1
J: TRBJ2-1
CDR3: CSVEPPGANNEQFF

V: TRBV5-1
J: TRBJ2-3
CDR3: CASSLATSGGPSDTQYF

V: TRBV4-2
J: TRBJ1-6
CDR3: CASSQERQTLNSPLHF

V: TRBV7-2
J: TRBJ2-5
CDR3: CASSPRGGKETQYF

V: TRBV28
J: TRBJ2-1
CDR3: CASALGGDNNEQFF

V: TRBV12-3/TRBV12-4
J: TRBJ1-1
CDR3: CASSLRAEEAFF

V: TRBV5-5
J: TRBJ1-2
CDR3: CASSVDGDNYGYTF

V: TRBV4-1
J: TRBJ2-7
CDR3: CASSPKDRGYEQYF

V: TRBV6-2/TRBV6-3
J: TRBJ1-5
CDR3: CASKKSPHTRDSNNQPQHF

V: TRBV9
J: TRBJ2-1
CDR3: CASSVVADARAGEQFF

V: TRBV4-1
J: TRBJ2-5
CDR3: CASSGQGTETQYF

V: TRBV6-1
J: TRBJ1-6
CDR3: CASSAGGGGSPLHF

V: TRBV5-1
J: TRBJ1-1
CDR3: CASSLESGGAFF

V: TRBV7-2
J: TRBJ2-3
CDR3: CASSPIGGAQYF

V: TRBV18
J: TRBJ2-1
CDR3: CASSPPGLAGGHYNEQFF

V: TRBV11-2
J: TRBJ2-2
CDR3: CASSFLAGTQNTGELFF

V: TRBV20-1
J: TRBJ2-2
CDR3: CSAGLSGAGELFF

V: TRBV15
J: TRBJ2-7
CDR3: CATSKGQGIIHEQYF

V: TRBV12-3/TRBV12-4
J: TRBJ2-2
CDR3: CASSRTGPNTGELFF

V: TRBV3-1
J: TRBJ2-5
CDR3: CASSQEGRRETQYF

V: TRBV6-1
J: TRBJ1-2
CDR3: CASPGTDDLGYTF

V: TRBV4-1
J: TRBJ2-2
CDR3: CASRQPTNTGELFF

V: TRBV7-3
J: TRBJ1-2
CDR3: CASSPGVNYGYTF

V: TRBV12-3/TRBV12-4
J: TRBJ2-7
CDR3: CASSLLGTYYEQYF

V: TRBV14
J: TRBJ1-6
CDR3: CASSHRSEQFYNSPLHF

V: TRBV11-1
J: TRBJ2-5
CDR3: CASSSQTGGQETQYF

V: TRBV7-9
J: TRBJ2-1
CDR3: CASSLGLDRQGANEQFF

V: TRBV6-2/TRBV6-3
J: TRBJ1-1
CDR3: CASSYSGRGGTEAFF

V: TRBV12-3/TRBV12-4
J: TRBJ2-3
CDR3: CASSLVLGPDTQYF

V: TRBV5-4
J: TRBJ1-2
CDR3: CASSLDRGSPGYTF